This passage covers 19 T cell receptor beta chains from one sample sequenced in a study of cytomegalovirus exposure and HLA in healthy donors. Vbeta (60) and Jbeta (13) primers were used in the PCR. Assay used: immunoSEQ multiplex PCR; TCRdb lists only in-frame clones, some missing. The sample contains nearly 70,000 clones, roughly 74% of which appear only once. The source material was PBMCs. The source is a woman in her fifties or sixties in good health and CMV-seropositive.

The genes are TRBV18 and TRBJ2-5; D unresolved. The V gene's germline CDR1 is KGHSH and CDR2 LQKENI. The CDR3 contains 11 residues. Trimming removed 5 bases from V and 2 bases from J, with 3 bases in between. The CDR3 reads CASSTQETQYF. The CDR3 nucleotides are TGTGCCAGCTCAACACAAGAGACCCAGTACTTC.

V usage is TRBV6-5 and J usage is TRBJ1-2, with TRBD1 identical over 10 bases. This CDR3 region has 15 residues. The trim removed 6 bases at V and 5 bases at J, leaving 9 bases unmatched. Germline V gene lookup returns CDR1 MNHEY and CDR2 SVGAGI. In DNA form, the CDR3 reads TGTGCCAGCAGCAAGTCGGGACAGGGGCGTTATGGCTACACCTTC. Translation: CASSKSGQGRYGYTF.

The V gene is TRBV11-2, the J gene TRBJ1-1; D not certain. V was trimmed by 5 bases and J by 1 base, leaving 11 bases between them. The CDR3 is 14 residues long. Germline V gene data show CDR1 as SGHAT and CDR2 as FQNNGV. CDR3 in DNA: TGTGCCAGCAGCCCAACCCCACAGAACACTGAAGCTTTCTTT. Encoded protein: CASSPTPQNTEAFF.

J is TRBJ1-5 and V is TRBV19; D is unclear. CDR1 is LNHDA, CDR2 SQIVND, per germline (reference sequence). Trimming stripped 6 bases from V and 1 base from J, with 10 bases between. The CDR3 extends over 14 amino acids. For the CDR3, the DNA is TGTGCCAGTAGCGTTACTTGGAGCAATCAGCCCCAGCATTTT. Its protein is CASSVTWSNQPQHF.

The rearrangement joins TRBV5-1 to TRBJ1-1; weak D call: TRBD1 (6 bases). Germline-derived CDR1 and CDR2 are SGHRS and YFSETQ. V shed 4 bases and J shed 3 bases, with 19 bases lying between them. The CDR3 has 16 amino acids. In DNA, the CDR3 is TGCGCCAGCAGCATACAGGGACCCGGGAGGGACACTGAAGCTTTCTTT. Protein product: CASSIQGPGRDTEAFF. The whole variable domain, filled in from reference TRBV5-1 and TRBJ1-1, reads KAGVTQTPRYLIKTRGQQVTLSCSPISGHRSVSWYQQTPGQGLQFLFEYFSETQRNKGNFPGRFSGRQFSNSRSEMNVSTLELGDSALYLCASSIQGPGRDTEAFFGQGTRLTVV.

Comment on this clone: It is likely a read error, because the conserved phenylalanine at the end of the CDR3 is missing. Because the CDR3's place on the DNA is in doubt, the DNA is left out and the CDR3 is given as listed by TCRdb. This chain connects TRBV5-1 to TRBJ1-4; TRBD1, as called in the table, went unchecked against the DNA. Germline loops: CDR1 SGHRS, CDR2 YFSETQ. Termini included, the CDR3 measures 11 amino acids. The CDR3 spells CASSPDRAISV.

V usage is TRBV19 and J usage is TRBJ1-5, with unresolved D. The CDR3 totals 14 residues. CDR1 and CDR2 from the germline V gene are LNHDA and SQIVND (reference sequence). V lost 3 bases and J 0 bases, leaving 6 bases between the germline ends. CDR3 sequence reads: CASSITGSNQPQHF. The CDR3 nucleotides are TGTGCCAGTAGTATTACCGGTAGCAATCAGCCCCAGCATTTT.

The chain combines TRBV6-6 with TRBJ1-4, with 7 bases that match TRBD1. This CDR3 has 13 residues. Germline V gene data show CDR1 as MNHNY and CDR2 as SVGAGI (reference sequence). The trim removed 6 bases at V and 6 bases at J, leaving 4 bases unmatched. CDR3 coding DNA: TGTGCCAGCAGACCGACAGGGTATGAAAAACTGTTTTTT. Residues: CASRPTGYEKLFF.

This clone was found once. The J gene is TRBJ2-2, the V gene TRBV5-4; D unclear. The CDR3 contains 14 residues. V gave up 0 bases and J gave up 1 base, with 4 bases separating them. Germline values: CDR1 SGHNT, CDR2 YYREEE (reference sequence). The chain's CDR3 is CASSLAWNTGELFF. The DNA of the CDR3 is TGTGCCAGCAGCTTGGCCTGGAACACCGGGGAGCTGTTTTTT.

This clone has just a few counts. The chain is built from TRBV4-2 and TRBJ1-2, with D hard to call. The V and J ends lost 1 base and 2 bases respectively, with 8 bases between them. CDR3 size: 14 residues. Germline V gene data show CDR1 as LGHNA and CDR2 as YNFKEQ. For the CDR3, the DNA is TGTGCCAGCAGCCAAGGGAGCGGAAACTATGGCTACACCTTC. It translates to CASSQGSGNYGYTF.

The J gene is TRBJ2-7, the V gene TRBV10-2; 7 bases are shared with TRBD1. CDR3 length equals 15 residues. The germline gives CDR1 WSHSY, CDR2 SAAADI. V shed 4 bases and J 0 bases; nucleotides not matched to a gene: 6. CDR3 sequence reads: CASSVRQGVSYEQYF. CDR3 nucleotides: TGCGCCAGCAGTGTCCGGCAGGGGGTCTCCTACGAGCAGTACTTC.

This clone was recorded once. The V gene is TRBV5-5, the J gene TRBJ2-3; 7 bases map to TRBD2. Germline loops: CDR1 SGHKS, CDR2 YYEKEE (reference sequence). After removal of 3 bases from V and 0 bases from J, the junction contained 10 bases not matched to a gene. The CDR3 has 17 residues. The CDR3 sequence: CASSSPSGRTSTDTQYF. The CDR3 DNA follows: TGTGCCAGCAGCTCCCCTAGCGGCAGAACCAGCACAGATACGCAGTATTTT.

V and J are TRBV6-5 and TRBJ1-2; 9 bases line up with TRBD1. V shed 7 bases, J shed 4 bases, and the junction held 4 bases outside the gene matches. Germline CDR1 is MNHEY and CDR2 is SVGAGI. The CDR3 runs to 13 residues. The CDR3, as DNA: TGTGCCAGCACCGGGGGACAGGGCTATGGCTACACCTTC. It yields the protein CASTGGQGYGYTF.

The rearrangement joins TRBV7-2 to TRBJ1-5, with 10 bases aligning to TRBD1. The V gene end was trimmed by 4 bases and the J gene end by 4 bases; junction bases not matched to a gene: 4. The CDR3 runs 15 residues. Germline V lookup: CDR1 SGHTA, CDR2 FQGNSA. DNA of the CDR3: TGTGCCAGCAGCTCGACAGGGGGCGGAAATCAGCCCCAGCATTTT. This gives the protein CASSSTGGGNQPQHF.

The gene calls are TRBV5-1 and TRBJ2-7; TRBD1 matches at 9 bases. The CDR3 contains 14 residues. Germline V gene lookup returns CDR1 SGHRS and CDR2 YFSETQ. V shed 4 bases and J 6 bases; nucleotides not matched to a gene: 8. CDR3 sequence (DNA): TGCGCCAGCAGCATCGGGACAGGGAGTTCCGAGCAGTACTTC. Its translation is CASSIGTGSSEQYF.

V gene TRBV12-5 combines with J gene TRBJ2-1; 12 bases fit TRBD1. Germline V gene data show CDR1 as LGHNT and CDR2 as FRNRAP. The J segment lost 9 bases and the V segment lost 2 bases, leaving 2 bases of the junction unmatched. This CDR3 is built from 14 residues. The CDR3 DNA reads TGTGCTAGTGGTTTGCCGGGACAGGGGGCTGAGCAGTTCTTC. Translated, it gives CASGLPGQGAEQFF.

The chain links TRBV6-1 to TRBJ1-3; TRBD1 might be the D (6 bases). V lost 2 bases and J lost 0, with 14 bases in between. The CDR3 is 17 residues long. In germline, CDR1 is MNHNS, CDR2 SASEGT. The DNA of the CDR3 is TGTGCCAGCAGTGAAAGGGGGACACCTCGCTCTGGAAACACCATATATTTT. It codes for CASSERGTPRSGNTIYF.

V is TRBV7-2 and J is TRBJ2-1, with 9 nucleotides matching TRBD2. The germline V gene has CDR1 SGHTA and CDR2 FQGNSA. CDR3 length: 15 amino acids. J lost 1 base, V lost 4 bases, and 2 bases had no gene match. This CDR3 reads CASSSGLASYNEQFF. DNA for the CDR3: TGTGCCAGCAGCTCGGGACTAGCATCCTACAATGAGCAGTTCTTC.

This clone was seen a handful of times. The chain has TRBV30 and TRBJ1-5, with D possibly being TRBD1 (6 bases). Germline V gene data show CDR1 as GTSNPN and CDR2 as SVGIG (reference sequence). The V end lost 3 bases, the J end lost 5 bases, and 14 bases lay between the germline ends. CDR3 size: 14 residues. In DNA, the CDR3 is TGTGCCTGGAGCCGGGACACCCGGGATCAGCCCCAGCATTTT. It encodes CAWSRDTRDQPQHF.